This T cell receptor beta chain was found in a study of blood T cell repertoires in COVID-19 (dated by TCRdb to about 2020). Regarding the study in general: Collaborator samples came from the United States, Italy and Spain and covered acute and convalescent phases of COVID-19. The material from the prospective study consisted of cDNA or gDNA derived from T cells, B-cell-depleted T cells, or PBMCs. The dataset comprised deeply sampled blood TCRbeta repertoires from subjects exposed to, actively infected with, or recovered from COVID-19. The repertoires were released in a freely available public database intended as a resource for research on the immune response to SARS-CoV-2. The samples were drawn from the first 160 participants of the ongoing ImmuneRACE study and from 1,254 subjects provided by 6 global collaborators. The sample metadata nearly always contained a de-identified subject ID, COVID-19 status, age in years and sex. Where HLA class I and class II types were available, the types were taken from metadata supplied by the sample provider, not from assay-based typing. On the study overall, not on this receptor specifically: Clinical and demographic metadata were provided uncurated, with the amount varying by source and participant.

The collaborating institutions used their own protocols to collect whole blood in K2EDTA tubes. For TCRbeta analysis, collaborators shipped samples as frozen whole blood, isolated PBMCs, or DNA extracted from either of those sample types. The immunoSEQ Assay, a bias-controlled multiplex PCR, was used to amplify TCRbeta CDR3 regions from genomic DNA. From the authors' description of their analysis: The number of nucleated cells in each sample was estimated from the amplification of reference gene primers within the assay. To quantify the absolute abundance of each unique TCRbeta CDR3 rearrangement, sequence reads were collapsed and filtered. For each sample, productive Simpson clonality was calculated by taking the square root of Simpson's diversity index across productive rearrangements. As stored in TCRdb, this immuneACCESS dataset retains in-frame rearrangements with V and J assigned. A fraction of the clones does not appear; measured against another copy, unresolved V genes explain less than half of the discrepancy, and the remainder lacks a known reason. That table gives V, J and clone size, and the DNA gave D and trimming. The sample table contains 160,000 or so clones; only one count was recorded for about nine tenths of them. Of the sample, more than 2% is held by the ten largest clones.

With respect to this clone: Its binding antigen is unknown. No clone much larger than this one lies a single base away; base qualities are absent.

Trimming takes 2 bases off V and 3 bases off J; junction bases not matched to a gene: 2. According to the germline V gene (reference sequence), CDR1 reads SGHNT and CDR2 reads YYREEE. The CDR3 sequence holds 13 residues, the cysteine and phenylalanine included. Solely the CDR3 DNA is kept, with 39 bases framed from the first base. The V gene is TRBV5-4 and the J gene is TRBJ2-7; the central 7 bases match TRBD1. The sample was peripheral blood. The receptor comes from a man between 18 and 29 years old with acute or convalescent COVID-19. The nucleotides read TGTGCCAGCAGCTTCAGGGGGAGCTACGAGCAGTACTTC. It encodes CASSFRGSYEQYF.